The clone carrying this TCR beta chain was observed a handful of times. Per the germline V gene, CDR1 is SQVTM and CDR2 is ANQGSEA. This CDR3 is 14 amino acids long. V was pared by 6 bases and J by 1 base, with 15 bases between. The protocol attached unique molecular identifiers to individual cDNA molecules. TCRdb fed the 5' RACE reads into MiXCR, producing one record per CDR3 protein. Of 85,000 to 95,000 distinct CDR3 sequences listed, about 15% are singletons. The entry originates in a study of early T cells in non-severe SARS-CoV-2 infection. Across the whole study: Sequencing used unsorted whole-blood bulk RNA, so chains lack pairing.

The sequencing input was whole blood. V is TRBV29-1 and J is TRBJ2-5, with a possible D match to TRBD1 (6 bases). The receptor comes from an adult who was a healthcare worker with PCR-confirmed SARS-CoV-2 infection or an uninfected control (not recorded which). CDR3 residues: CSVGTLGVQETQYF. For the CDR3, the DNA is TGCAGCGTGGGGACATTAGGGGTCCAAGAGACCCAGTACTTC.